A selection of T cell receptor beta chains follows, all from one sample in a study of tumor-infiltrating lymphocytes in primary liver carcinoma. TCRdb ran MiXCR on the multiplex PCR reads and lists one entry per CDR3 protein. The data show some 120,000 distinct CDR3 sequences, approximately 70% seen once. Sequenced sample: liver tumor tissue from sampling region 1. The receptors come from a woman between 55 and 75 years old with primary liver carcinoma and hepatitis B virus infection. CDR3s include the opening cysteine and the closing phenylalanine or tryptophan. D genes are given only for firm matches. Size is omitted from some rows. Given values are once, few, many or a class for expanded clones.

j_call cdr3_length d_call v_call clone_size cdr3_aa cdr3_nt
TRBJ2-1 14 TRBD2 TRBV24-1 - CATPTTSTPNEQFF TGTGCCACCCCCACGACTAGCACCCCTAATGAGCAGTTCTTC
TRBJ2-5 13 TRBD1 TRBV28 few CASTRTGGETQYF TGTGCCAGCACCCGTACAGGGGGCGAGACCCAGTACTTC
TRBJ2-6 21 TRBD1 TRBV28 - CASGPPTVRDRGRPGANVLTF TGTGCCAGCGGGCCCCCAACGGTACGGGACAGGGGCCGTCCTGGGGCCAACGTCCTGACTTTC
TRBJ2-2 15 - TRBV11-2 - CASSHGASGTGHLFF TGTGCCAGCAGCCACGGGGCTAGTGGCACCGGGCACCTGTTTTTT
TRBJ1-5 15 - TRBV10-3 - CAISEGQASNQPQHF TGTGCCATCAGTGAGGGGCAGGCTAGCAATCAGCCCCAGCATTTT
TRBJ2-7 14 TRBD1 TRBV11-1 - CACSYTGGSYEQYF TGTGCCTGCAGCTATACAGGGGGCAGCTACGAGCAGTACTTC
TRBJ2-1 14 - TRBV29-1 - CSARPGLRSDEQFF TGCAGCGCTCGGCCGGGACTTAGAAGCGATGAGCAGTTCTTC
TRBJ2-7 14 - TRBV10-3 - CAISVVDSSYEQYF TGTGCCATCAGTGTGGTGGACAGTTCCTACGAGCAGTACTTC
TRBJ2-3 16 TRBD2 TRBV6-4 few CASSTTSGRGTDTQYF TGTGCCAGCAGTACGACTAGCGGGAGGGGCACAGATACGCAGTATTTT
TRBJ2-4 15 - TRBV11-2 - CVISLEPASQAIQYF TGTGTCATCAGCTTAGAACCGGCTAGCCAGGCCATTCAGTACTTC
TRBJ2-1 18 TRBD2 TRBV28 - CASLQTSERESSYNEQFF TGTGCCAGTCTTCAGACTAGCGAGAGGGAGAGCTCCTACAATGAGCAGTTCTTC
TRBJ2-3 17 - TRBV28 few CASSLFPLGGRTDTQYF TGTGCCAGCAGTTTATTTCCCCTTGGGGGGAGGACAGATACGCAGTATTTT
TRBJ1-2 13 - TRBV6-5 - CASSCGTYDGYTF TGTGCCAGCAGTTGTGGAACGTACGATGGCTACACCTTC
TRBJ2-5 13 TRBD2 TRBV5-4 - CASIASGQEAQYF TGTGCCAGCATTGCTAGCGGCCAAGAGGCCCAGTACTTC
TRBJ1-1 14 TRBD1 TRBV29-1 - CSALTRTGNTEAFF TGCAGCGCTCTTACGCGGACAGGGAACACTGAAGCTTTCTTT
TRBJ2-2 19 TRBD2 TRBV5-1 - CASSLPPRLADGNTGELFF TGCGCCAGCAGCTTGCCTCCTAGACTAGCGGATGGGAACACCGGGGAGCTGTTTTTT
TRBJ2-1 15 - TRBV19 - CASTQPGRLRNEQFF TGTGCCAGTACCCAGCCGGGGCGACTACGCAATGAGCAGTTCTTC
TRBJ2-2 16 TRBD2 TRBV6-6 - CASSSKILAGTGGLFF TGTGCCAGCAGTTCCAAGATACTAGCGGGAACCGGGGGGCTGTTTTTT
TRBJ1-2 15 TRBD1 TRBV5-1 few CASGQGGDANYGYTF TGCGCTAGCGGACAGGGGGGAGATGCTAACTATGGCTACACCTTC
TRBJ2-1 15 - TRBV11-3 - CASSVGLGANNEQFF TGTGCCAGCAGCGTTGGATTGGGGGCAAACAATGAGCAGTTCTTC
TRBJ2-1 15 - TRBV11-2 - CASIFFRRDGNEQFF TGTGCCAGCATCTTTTTCCGGCGGGATGGCAATGAGCAGTTCTTC
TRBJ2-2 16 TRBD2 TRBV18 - CAISPPSGANTWELFF TGTGCCATCTCACCACCTAGCGGGGCGAACACCTGGGAGCTGTTTTTT
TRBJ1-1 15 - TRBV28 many CASTSGGAGGTEAFF TGTGCCAGCACCTCGGGGGGGGCTGGGGGCACTGAAGCTTTCTTT
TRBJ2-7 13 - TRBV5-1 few CASSFVQGGEQYF TGCGCCAGCAGCTTTGTTCAGGGTGGCGAGCAGTACTTC
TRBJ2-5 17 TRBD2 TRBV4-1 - CASSQRGLAGLQEAQYF TGCGCCAGCAGCCAAAGGGGACTAGCGGGGCTGCAAGAGGCCCAGTACTTC
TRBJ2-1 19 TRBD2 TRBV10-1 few CASSESILREGRAGNEQFF TGCGCCAGCAGTGAGTCGATTCTGCGGGAGGGCCGAGCGGGCAATGAGCAGTTCTTC
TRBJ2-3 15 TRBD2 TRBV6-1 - CASSGTSRSTDTQYF TGTGCCAGCAGTGGGACTAGCCGGAGCACAGATACACAGTATTTT
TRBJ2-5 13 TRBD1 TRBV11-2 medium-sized CASSRDREETQYF TGTGCCAGCAGCCGGGACAGGGAAGAGACCCAGTACTTC
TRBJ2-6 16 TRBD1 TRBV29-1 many CSVRGQGSSGANVLTF TGCAGCGTCCGGGGACAGGGGAGCTCTGGGGCCAACGTCCTGACTTTC
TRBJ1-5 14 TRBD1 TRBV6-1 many CASFEGAGNQPQHF TGTGCCAGCTTCGAGGGGGCTGGCAATCAGCCCCAGCATTTT
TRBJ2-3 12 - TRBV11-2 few CAIGLEIDTQYF TGTGCCATCGGCTTAGAGATAGATACGCAGTATTTT
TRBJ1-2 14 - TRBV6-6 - CVSSFPTWAWGLTF TGTGTCAGCAGTTTCCCGACTTGGGCCTGGGGGTTAACCTTC
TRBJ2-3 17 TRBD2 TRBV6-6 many CASSYPPSGRAHNTQYF TGTGCCAGCAGTTACCCTCCTAGCGGGAGAGCGCATAATACGCAGTATTTT
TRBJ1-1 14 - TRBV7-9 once CASSPYVRNTEAFF TGTGCCAGCAGCCCATACGTAAGGAACACTGAAGCTTTCTTT
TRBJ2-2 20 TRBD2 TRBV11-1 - CASRPSPGTSGSTNTGELFF TGTGCCAGCAGGCCAAGCCCCGGGACTAGCGGCAGTACGAACACCGGGGAGTTGTTTTTT
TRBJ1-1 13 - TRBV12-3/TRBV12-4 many CASSTGTGTEAFF TGTGCCAGCAGTACAGGGACGGGCACTGAAGCTTTCTTT
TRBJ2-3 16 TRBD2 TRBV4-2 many CASSQDKGLASDTQYF TGTGCCAGCAGCCAAGATAAGGGACTAGCATCAGATACGCAGTATTTT
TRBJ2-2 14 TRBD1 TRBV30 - CAWSAGTGAGELFF TGTGCCTGGAGTGCGGGGACAGGGGCCGGGGAGCTGTTTTTT
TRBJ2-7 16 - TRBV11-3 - CASSLEKGPGPYEHYF TGTGCCAGCAGTTTAGAGAAAGGGCCCGGGCCCTACGAGCACTACTTC
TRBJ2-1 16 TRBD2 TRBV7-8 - CASSLVGTSGASEQFF TGTGCCAGCAGCTTAGTTGGGACTAGTGGGGCCAGTGAGCAGTTCTTC
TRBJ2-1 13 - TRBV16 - CASNQSGYNEQFF TGTGCCAGCAACCAATCGGGATACAATGAGCAGTTCTTC
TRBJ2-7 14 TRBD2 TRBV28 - CARSQSGSPYEQYF TGTGCCAGAAGCCAAAGCGGGAGTCCCTACGAGCAATACTTC
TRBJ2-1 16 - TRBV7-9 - CASSLATSTWGNEEFF TGTGCCAGCAGCTTAGCGACTAGTACGTGGGGCAATGAGGAGTTCTTC
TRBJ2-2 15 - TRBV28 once CASKKAWGYIGELFF TGTGCCAGCAAAAAAGCTTGGGGGTACATCGGGGAGCTGTTTTTT
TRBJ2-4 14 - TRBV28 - CASSSPSGVHIQYF TGTGCCAGCAGTTCTCCAAGCGGAGTACACATTCAGTACTTC
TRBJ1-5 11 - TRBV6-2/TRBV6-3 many CASKEGGAQHF TGTGCCAGCAAGGAAGGAGGGGCCCAGCATTTT